The clone carrying this TCR beta chain was counted between two and nine times. The antigen is not known. This sample was included in a study of sequential checkpoint blockade in melanoma. Study-wide points: About 30 times likelier clinical benefit followed increased tumor T-cell fraction and clonality.

The assay was immunoSEQ multiplex PCR, and TCRdb's table has in-frame clones only and misses some. Of about 37,000 clones in the sample, roughly 32% were seen once. V shed 2 bases and J 2 bases; nucleotides not matched to a gene: 6. The CDR3 has 15 amino acids. The germline V gene encodes CDR1 MNHGY and CDR2 SAAAGT. Regarding treatment: randomized to nivolumab then ipilimumab (arm A) or the reverse (arm B). Sequences were derived from tumor tissue (inferred from file names), sampled from a patient given nivolumab and ipilimumab in sequence. The chain recombines TRBV6-8 with TRBJ2-7, with 7 bases matching TRBD1. This TCR derives from a human donor with melanoma. The CDR3 here is CASSYPTGLAYEQYF. CDR3 DNA: TGTGCCAGCAGTTACCCGACAGGGTTGGCCTACGAGCAGTACTTC.